This is a list of T cell receptor beta chains from one sample in a study of blood T cells in healthy people across ages. TCRdb fed the 5' RACE reads into MiXCR, producing one record per CDR3 protein. The sample has fewer than 750,000 distinct CDR3 sequences; about 45% are singletons. The sequencing input was blood. The receptors come from a man aged 80 or over in good health. The CDR3 runs from the conserved cysteine through the conserved F or W. A D gene is named only where the DNA matches it firmly. Not every row has a clone size; where given, it reads once, few, many or a size class.

J gene | V gene | D gene | clone size | CDR3 protein | CDR3 DNA
TRBJ2-5 | TRBV7-9 | NA | NA | CASSLDRRQETQYF | TGTGCCAGCAGCTTAGACAGGAGACAAGAGACCCAGTACTTC
TRBJ1-2 | TRBV5-1 | NA | many | CASGHSHDGYTF | TGCGCCAGCGGCCACTCCCACGATGGCTACACCTTC
TRBJ2-7 | TRBV12-3/TRBV12-4 | TRBD2 | few | CASSFLSGSHEQYF | TGTGCCAGCAGTTTCCTTAGCGGGAGCCACGAGCAGTACTTC
TRBJ2-7 | TRBV29-1 | NA | few | CSVVRDRLPGGEQYF | TGCAGCGTTGTCAGAGACAGACTTCCCGGGGGCGAGCAGTACTTC
TRBJ2-3 | TRBV4-3 | NA | NA | CASSQDSAAGWGTDTQYF | TGCGCCAGCAGCCAAGATTCGGCGGCGGGGTGGGGCACAGATACGCAGTATTTT
TRBJ2-1 | TRBV7-6 | TRBD2 | NA | CASSSGLAGGASSYNEQFF | TGTGCCAGCAGCTCGGGACTAGCGGGGGGCGCCAGCTCCTACAATGAGCAGTTCTTC
TRBJ2-7 | TRBV29-1 | NA | NA | CSVSTETYEQYF | TGCAGCGTCTCGACTGAGACCTACGAGCAGTACTTC
TRBJ2-3 | TRBV3-1 | TRBD2 | NA | CASSPTSGLTDTQYF | TGTGCCAGCAGCCCGACTAGCGGGCTCACAGATACGCAGTATTTT
TRBJ2-3 | TRBV7-9 | NA | few | CASSPRLDGSTDTQYF | TGTGCCAGCAGCCCGCGACTAGATGGAAGCACAGATACGCAGTATTTT
TRBJ2-2 | TRBV6-5 | TRBD2 | NA | CASSYSSSGRGGTGELFF | TGTGCCAGCAGTTACTCCTCTAGCGGGAGAGGCGGGACCGGGGAGCTGTTTTTT
TRBJ2-7 | TRBV28 | NA | few | CASSLDRGSSYEQYF | TGTGCCAGCAGTTTAGATCGGGGCAGCTCCTACGAGCAGTACTTC
TRBJ2-3 | TRBV5-1 | NA | NA | CASSLGPGGGTDTQYF | TGCGCCAGCAGCTTGGGCCCTGGCGGGGGCACAGATACGCAGTATTTT
TRBJ2-1 | TRBV7-9 | NA | few | CASSPRQHPYNEQFF | TGTGCCAGCAGCCCAAGACAGCACCCTTACAATGAGCAGTTCTTC
TRBJ2-3 | TRBV6-6 | NA | many | CASRPTGGTDTQYF | TGTGCCAGCCGGCCGACCGGGGGCACAGATACGCAGTATTTT
TRBJ2-7 | TRBV27 | TRBD1 | NA | CASSSAHGQGPDEQYF | TGTGCCAGCAGTTCCGCACACGGACAGGGTCCGGACGAGCAGTACTTC
TRBJ1-1 | TRBV29-1 | NA | few | CSVGEGAGNTEAFF | TGCAGCGTGGGTGAGGGAGCAGGGAACACTGAAGCTTTCTTT
TRBJ1-2 | TRBV3-1 | NA | NA | CASSQDLRGYGYTF | TGTGCCAGCAGCCAAGATCTCAGGGGCTATGGCTACACCTTC
TRBJ2-3 | TRBV4-3 | NA | NA | CASSPRGLEAGDTQYF | TGCGCCAGCAGCCCGCGGGGTCTGGAGGCTGGAGATACGCAGTATTTT
TRBJ1-2 | TRBV6-2/TRBV6-3 | NA | NA | CASRNPGGFAYGYTF | TGTGCCAGCCGCAACCCCGGGGGCTTCGCCTATGGCTACACCTTC
TRBJ2-3 | TRBV5-1 | NA | NA | CASSLFGPTDTQYF | TGCGCCAGCAGCTTGTTTGGACCCACAGATACGCAGTATTTT
TRBJ2-2 | TRBV6-5 | NA | NA | CASSRRGLMNGEPFF | TGTGCCAGCAGTCGACGGGGACTTATGAACGGGGAGCCGTTTTTT
TRBJ2-1 | TRBV4-3 | TRBD2 | NA | CASSGSGSGGEQFF | TGCGCCAGCAGTGGTAGCGGGAGCGGGGGTGAGCAGTTCTTC
TRBJ1-5 | TRBV20-1 | NA | NA | CSAVEGVEVQPQHF | TGCAGTGCCGTCGAGGGGGTGGAGGTTCAGCCCCAGCATTTT
TRBJ2-2 | TRBV20-1 | NA | few | CSASGTSNTGELFF | TGCAGTGCTAGCGGGACCTCGAACACCGGGGAGCTGTTTTTT
TRBJ1-1 | TRBV12-3/TRBV12-4 | NA | once | CASIPGGGTLRTEAFF | TGTGCCAGCATCCCTGGGGGGGGGACCCTTAGGACTGAAGCTTTCTTT
TRBJ2-6 | TRBV5-1 | TRBD1 | many | CASRTGQTGANVLTF | TGCGCCAGTAGGACGGGACAGACTGGGGCCAACGTCCTGACTTTC
TRBJ2-1 | TRBV6-2/TRBV6-3 | NA | NA | CASSADGNSYNEQFF | TGTGCCAGCAGTGCTGACGGGAACTCCTACAATGAGCAGTTCTTC
TRBJ2-6 | TRBV6-6 | NA | few | CASSTQDSGANVLTF | TGTGCCAGCAGTACGCAGGACTCTGGGGCCAACGTCCTGACTTTC
TRBJ2-2 | TRBV20-1 | TRBD2 | few | CSARSSGEIGELFF | TGCAGTGCTAGATCTAGCGGGGAGATCGGGGAGCTGTTTTTT
TRBJ2-7 | TRBV7-3 | NA | once | CASSWNSRSSYEQYF | TGTGCCAGCAGCTGGAACAGCAGGAGCTCCTACGAGCAGTACTTC
TRBJ2-7 | TRBV12-3/TRBV12-4 | TRBD2 | NA | CASSTKTSPSYEQYF | TGTGCCAGCAGTACCAAGACTAGCCCCTCCTACGAGCAGTACTTC
TRBJ2-1 | TRBV5-1 | TRBD1 | NA | CASSISGGVDEQFF | TGCGCCAGCAGCATATCAGGGGGCGTAGATGAGCAGTTCTTC
TRBJ2-1 | TRBV27 | NA | NA | CASSTRLEQFF | TGTGCCAGCAGTACACGGCTTGAGCAGTTCTTC
TRBJ2-5 | TRBV20-1 | NA | NA | CSGRGGHETQYF | TGCAGTGGCAGAGGAGGTCACGAGACCCAGTACTTC
TRBJ2-5 | TRBV9 | TRBD2 | NA | CASSVGGLAGDQETQYF | TGTGCCAGCAGCGTAGGAGGACTAGCGGGGGATCAAGAGACCCAGTACTTC
TRBJ1-1 | TRBV20-1 | NA | few | CSASRSPVRGEAFF | TGCAGTGCTAGTAGGTCCCCCGTCCGCGGCGAAGCTTTCTTT
TRBJ2-1 | TRBV24-1 | TRBD2 | NA | CATGIAGGTLSYNEQFF | TGTGCCACCGGGATAGCGGGAGGAACCCTATCCTACAATGAGCAGTTCTTC
TRBJ2-7 | TRBV29-1 | TRBD1 | NA | CSVVDRGQSYEQYF | TGCAGCGTTGTGGACAGGGGGCAGTCCTACGAGCAGTACTTC
TRBJ2-1 | TRBV7-9 | TRBD2 | NA | CASSLLWRERVLEENEQFF | TGTGCCAGCAGCTTACTGTGGCGGGAGCGGGTCCTTGAGGAAAATGAGCAGTTCTTC
TRBJ2-1 | TRBV6-5 | NA | many | CASNTGGLDNEQFF | TGTGCCAGCAACACCGGGGGCCTCGACAATGAGCAGTTCTTC
TRBJ2-1 | TRBV7-2 | TRBD2 | NA | CASSLKASGHDEQFF | TGTGCCAGCAGCTTAAAGGCTAGCGGGCACGATGAGCAGTTCTTC
TRBJ2-3 | TRBV20-1 | NA | NA | CSARDPVSGAGTDTQYF | TGCAGTGCTAGAGATCCGGTAAGCGGAGCTGGCACAGATACGCAGTATTTT
TRBJ2-7 | TRBV30 | NA | NA | CAAAGPRPYEQYF | TGTGCCGCCGCGGGGCCGAGACCCTACGAGCAGTACTTC
TRBJ2-7 | TRBV7-8 | NA | NA | CASSLRMRDEQYF | TGTGCCAGCAGCTTAAGGATGAGAGACGAGCAGTACTTC
TRBJ2-7 | TRBV7-9 | NA | NA | CSSSLTGYEQYF | TGTTCCAGCAGCCTAACGGGCTACGAGCAGTACTTC